The 23 T cell receptor beta chains reported below all come from one sample, sequenced in a study of T cell responses to AZD1222 COVID-19 vaccine. Generated by immunoSEQ multiplex PCR, the TCRdb table keeps only in-frame clones and is missing some. The data contain about 160,000 clones, 88% of them singletons. This specimen consisted of peripheral blood, obtained 28 days after the second AZD1222 dose. All receptors derive from an adult who received the AZD1222 COVID-19 vaccine.

This chain joins TRBV20-1 and TRBJ2-7; 7 bases are a match to TRBD1. The CDR3 is made up of 11 amino acids. In germline, CDR1 is DFQATT, CDR2 SNEGSKA (reference sequence). Trimming took 6 bases from V and 12 from J; bases not matched to a gene: 11. The CDR3: CSAQSRDRTYF. Written as DNA, the CDR3 is TGCAGTGCCCAATCCCGGGACAGAACGTACTTC.

V and J are TRBV11-2 and TRBJ1-6; D perhaps matches TRBD1 (6 bases). Trimming shortened V by 2 bases and J by 5 bases, and 10 bases separated the two germline ends. Per germline, CDR1 SGHAT and CDR2 FQNNGV. The length of the CDR3 is 15 residues. The CDR3 is CASSLLGQHNSPLHF. CDR3 sequence (DNA): TGTGCCAGCAGCTTACTCGGACAGCATAATTCACCCCTCCACTTT.

V usage is TRBV7-2 and J usage is TRBJ2-5; D unresolved. The CDR3 runs to 13 residues. Deletions cut 1 base from V and 1 base from J, with 4 bases between. Germline lookup yields CDR1 SGHTA and CDR2 FQGNSA. The CDR3: CASSLGGQETQYF. In DNA form, the CDR3 reads TGTGCCAGCAGCTTAGGGGGCCAAGAGACCCAGTACTTC. Together with reference TRBV7-2 and TRBJ2-5, the CDR3 gives the full variable domain: GAGVSQSPSNKVTEKGKDVELRCDPISGHTALYWYRQSLGQGLEFLIYFQGNSAPDKSGLPSDRFSAERTGGSVSTLTIQRTQQEDSAVYLCASSLGGQETQYFGPGTRLLVL.

The J gene is TRBJ2-3, the V gene TRBV19, with D tentatively TRBD1 (5 bases). V lost 2 bases and J 4 bases, leaving 10 bases between the germline ends. Germline lookup yields CDR1 LNHDA and CDR2 SQIVND (reference sequence). The CDR3 sequence is 14 residues long. The CDR3, as DNA: TGTGCCAGTAGTATACAGGGTAGGGCAGATACGCAGTATTTT. Amino acid sequence: CASSIQGRADTQYF.

The rearrangement joins TRBV6-6 to TRBJ1-4; D is perhaps TRBD1 (6 bases). Germline CDR1 is MNHNY and CDR2 is SVGAGI (reference sequence). The length of the CDR3 is 15 residues. V lost 2 bases, J lost 7 bases, and 14 bases lay in between. CDR3 sequence: CASSYAGGVGEKLFF. The CDR3 region has the DNA TGTGCCAGCAGTTACGCTGGGGGCGTGGGTGAAAAACTGTTTTTT.

The chain is built from TRBV6-5 and TRBJ1-2; D is undetermined. V was pared by 2 bases and J by 7 bases, with 14 bases between. In germline, CDR1 is MNHEY, CDR2 SVGAGI. The length of the CDR3 is 14 residues. CDR3 sequence (DNA): TGTGCCAGCAGTTACATGGGCCCTTCGAGTGGCTACACCTTC. Amino acids: CASSYMGPSSGYTF.

This clone was seen just once. The rearrangement uses TRBV30 and TRBJ1-1; the D is unclear. The CDR3 runs 11 residues. The V gene's germline CDR1 is GTSNPN and CDR2 SVGIG (reference sequence). V lost 2 bases, J lost 6 bases, and 7 bases lay in between. This chain's CDR3 is CAWSSGPEAFF. The CDR3 nucleotides are TGTGCCTGGAGTTCAGGCCCTGAAGCTTTCTTT. Drawing the rest from reference TRBV30 and TRBJ1-1, the complete variable domain is SQTIHQWPATLVQPVGSPLSLECTVEGTSNPNLYWYRQAAGRGLQLLFYSVGIGQISSEVPQNLSASRPQDRQFILSSKKLLLSDSGFYLCAWSSGPEAFFGQGTRLTVV.

The rearrangement links TRBV7-6 to TRBJ2-1; possible D gene TRBD2, 7 bases. The germline CDR1 and CDR2 sequences are SGHVS and FNYEAQ. The CDR3 contains 13 residues. V was cut by 5 bases and J by 7 bases, with 12 bases left in between. The CDR3: CASSPRGGNEQFF. The CDR3 bases are TGTGCCAGCAGCCCAAGGGGGGGTAATGAGCAGTTCTTC.

The chain employs TRBV6-5 and TRBJ2-1, with 9 bases lining up with TRBD1. J lost 5 bases, V lost 11 bases, and 10 bases had no gene match. There are 14 residues in the CDR3. Germline values: CDR1 MNHEY, CDR2 SVGAGI. CDR3 in amino acids: CAGSTGTGNNEQFF. In nucleotides, the CDR3 is TGTGCCGGCTCCACCGGGACAGGGAACAATGAGCAGTTCTTC.

Written as DNA, the CDR3 is TGTGCCAGCACCCCGGCGCGGAATTCACCCCTCCACTTT. Its translation: CASTPARNSPLHF. The chain combines TRBV2 with TRBJ1-6; D is uncertain. Germline CDR1 SNHLY, CDR2 FYNNEI. This CDR3 is 13 amino acids long. Trimming cost V 7 bases and J 7 bases, with 11 bases left between them.

This chain uses TRBV9 with TRBJ1-6; unclear D gene. The CDR3 sequence is 16 residues long. Germline V gene lookup returns CDR1 SGDLS and CDR2 YYNGEE. Trimming took 5 bases from V and 6 from J, leaving 18 bases between them. The CDR3 loop is CASSPGPLTLNSPLHF. CDR3 nucleotides: TGTGCCAGCAGTCCCGGACCCTTAACCCTTAATTCACCCCTCCACTTT.

J is TRBJ1-1 and V is TRBV3-1 (or the pseudogene TRBV3-2); D possibly corresponds to TRBD1 (6 bases). Germline values: CDR1 LGHDT, CDR2 YNNKEL (reference sequence). The V and J ends lost 7 bases and 3 bases respectively, with 15 bases between them. This CDR3 spans 14 amino acids. The CDR3, as DNA: TGTGCCAGCATTGATACAGGGATCGACACTGAAGCTTTCTTT. The encoded protein is CASIDTGIDTEAFF.

V is TRBV5-6 and J is TRBJ1-5, with D perhaps matching TRBD1 (6 bases). Germline V gives CDR1 SGHDT, CDR2 YYEEEE. Trimming shortened V by 4 bases and J by 2 bases, and 16 bases separated the two germline ends. The CDR3 is made up of 16 amino acids. The CDR3 coding sequence is TGTGCCAGCAGCAAAAACAGGGATTGGGGCAATCAGCCCCAGCATTTT. It translates to CASSKNRDWGNQPQHF. Based on the CDR3 plus reference TRBV5-6 and TRBJ1-5, the full variable domain is DAGVTQSPTHLIKTRGQQVTLRCSPKSGHDTVSWYQQALGQGPQFIFQYYEEEERQRGNFPDRFSGHQFPNYSSELNVNALLLGDSALYLCASSKNRDWGNQPQHFGDGTRLSIL.

This clone has more than one count but fewer than ten. CDR3 nucleotide sequence: TGTGCCAGCAGTTACGAAGGGGGTCGTACCGGGGAGCTGTTTTTT. Protein product: CASSYEGGRTGELFF. The chain has TRBV6-5 and TRBJ2-2, with D tentatively TRBD1 (6 bases). The germline V gene encodes CDR1 MNHEY and CDR2 SVGAGI. V lost 2 bases, J lost 5 bases, and 12 bases lay in between. This CDR3 contains 15 residues.

The chain is built from TRBV5-6 and TRBJ1-3; no firm D call. V was shortened by 0 bases and J by 0 bases, with 10 bases between the two germline ends. There are 16 residues in the CDR3. Germline CDR1 SGHDT, CDR2 YYEEEE. The CDR3 region has the DNA TGTGCCAGCAGCTTGGTTACAGCTTCCTCTGGAAACACCATATATTTT. Protein sequence: CASSLVTASSGNTIYF.

In this sample, this clone turned up a few times. The chain is built from TRBV18 and TRBJ2-5, with D possibly TRBD1 on 5 matching bases. The V end lost 1 base, the J end lost 2 bases, and 14 bases lay between the germline ends. Looked up from germline, CDR1 is KGHSH and CDR2 is LQKENI. The CDR3 is 16 residues long. The CDR3 DNA sequence: TGTGCCAGCTCACCACAGGGGTCGATACTACAAGAGACCCAGTACTTC. It translates to CASSPQGSILQETQYF.

The V call is TRBV5-1, the J call TRBJ1-5; 9 nucleotides agree with TRBD1. This CDR3 contains 19 residues. Trimming at V came to 0 bases and at J to 0 bases, leaving 10 bases not matched to a gene. Germline assignment: CDR1 SGHRS and CDR2 YFSETQ. The CDR3 reads CASSLAGDRDPPSNQPQHF. The CDR3 region has the DNA TGCGCCAGCAGCTTGGCAGGGGACAGGGACCCACCTAGCAATCAGCCCCAGCATTTT.

The chain recombines TRBV27 with TRBJ1-2; tentatively, D is TRBD1 (5 bases). The CDR3 has 13 residues. V was clipped by 3 bases and J by 2 bases, with 7 bases between them. Germline values: CDR1 MNHEY, CDR2 SMNVEV (reference sequence). DNA of the CDR3: TGTGCCAGCAGTTTCCAGGGAAACTATGGCTACACCTTC. This translates into CASSFQGNYGYTF.

This chain connects TRBV7-2 to TRBJ2-3; D is undetermined. The CDR3 is made up of 12 amino acids. Trimming stripped 1 base from V and 6 bases from J, with 5 bases between. Germline V lookup: CDR1 SGHTA, CDR2 FQGNSA. As DNA, the CDR3 is TGTGCCAGCAGCTTAGGTCGCGATACGCAGTATTTT. The encoded protein is CASSLGRDTQYF.

The J gene is TRBJ2-7, the V gene TRBV13; D not resolved. Germline CDR1 and CDR2: PRHDT and FYEKMQ (reference sequence). With 0 bases removed from V and 5 bases from J, the gap between germline ends came to 11 bases. The CDR3 totals 14 residues. The DNA of the CDR3 is TGTGCCAGCAGCTTAGGATTGAGGCCGAACGAGCAGTACTTC. It translates to CASSLGLRPNEQYF.

V and J are TRBV7-9 and TRBJ1-5; tentatively, D is TRBD1 (6 bases). This CDR3 is 14 amino acids long. V lost 3 bases and J lost 6, with 12 bases in between. Germline V gene sequence: CDR1 SEHNR, CDR2 FQNEAQ (reference sequence). CDR3 protein: CASSFQGGGQPQHF. CDR3 DNA sequence: TGTGCCAGCAGCTTTCAGGGAGGGGGTCAGCCCCAGCATTTT.

V and J are TRBV3-1 (or the pseudogene TRBV3-2) and TRBJ2-3; tentatively, D is TRBD2 (6 bases). V was pared by 2 bases and J by 4 bases, with 19 bases between. From germline, CDR1 is LGHDT and CDR2 YNNKEL (reference sequence). This CDR3 has 17 amino acids. The CDR3 region has the DNA TGTGCCAGCAGCCAAAGGGTATCGGGGGACGTGGCAGATACGCAGTATTTT. Its protein product is CASSQRVSGDVADTQYF.

This chain connects TRBV3-1 (or the pseudogene TRBV3-2) to TRBJ1-2; D unresolved. Looked up from germline, CDR1 is LGHDT and CDR2 is YNNKEL (reference sequence). CDR3 size: 13 residues. V was shortened by 3 bases and J by 8 bases, with 13 bases between the two germline ends. CDR3 loop: CASSHGWLEGYTF. The CDR3 nucleotides are TGTGCCAGCAGCCATGGGTGGCTCGAAGGCTACACCTTC.